This T cell receptor beta chain comes out of a study of neoadjuvant anti-PD-1 for oral cavity cancer (TCRdb year 2021). Concerning the study at large: Before curative-intent surgical resection, most patients were given three to four biweekly doses of nivolumab at 3 mg/kg. Responders were defined as patients with complete response, partial response or stable disease by RECIST 1.1; non-responders were defined as patients with progression. Patients without progression received a fourth nivolumab dose around day 43 and underwent definitive surgical resection on days 50-56. The parent correlative cohort included roughly 12 patients, with an approximately 30% response rate. What the authors observed across the whole study: Only a few patients per response group were included in the TCR analyses, and the authors called for validation in larger cohorts. Larger post-treatment sizes of preexisting intratumoral clones correlated with greater tumor shrinkage, suggesting expansion of preexisting clones contributed to response. Higher pretreatment blood TCRbeta clonality and lower post-treatment tumor TCRbeta clonality were correlated with higher pretreatment blood Treg/Th17 ratios.

Tumor libraries used mostly about 4.8 ug of input genomic DNA for survey sequencing, with two replicates per sample. The immunoSEQ hsTCRbeta kit was used to prepare TCRbeta libraries according to the manufacturer's instructions. The completed libraries were mixed into a single pool at 3 nM, then sequenced with an Illumina NovaSeq 6000 S4 flow cell. From the authors' description of their analysis: The immunoSEQ Analyzer handled quality control and preprocessing of the raw data. The analysis was restricted to productive rearrangements, with each unique CDR3 amino acid sequence defining a clonotype. Repertoire clonality was estimated as the Gini-Simpson index, computed with the R package tcR. Student's t test was used to compare Gini indices, and Pearson correlation was used to assess associations with tumor size change. TCRdb retrieved this table from immuneACCESS and kept in-frame rearrangements only. Not all clones are present; in checked studies, unresolved V genes account for under half, and no reason is known for the remainder. The V and J calls and the clone size are those of that table, but D and trimming were determined from the DNA. The table for this sample lists around 15,000 clones; around 34% of them were counted only once. 35% to 50% of the sample is in the top ten clones.

Concerning this clone itself: What this receptor recognizes is not known. It has no much larger one-base neighbor in the sample; base qualities were not kept.

Looking up the germline V gene yields CDR1 MGHDK and CDR2 SYGVNS. Reading from cysteine to phenylalanine, the CDR3 counts 14 amino acids. Here the CDR3 DNA is all that survives: 42 bases in frame from base 1. V loses 1 base, J loses 6 bases, and the germline ends lie 12 bases apart. Explained via the paper, the time point label denotes: after neoadjuvant nivolumab, at surgical resection. The patients had newly diagnosed stage II-IVA oral cavity squamous cell carcinoma and had not received any prior systemic or radiation treatment. The cohort was made up of patients with locally advanced, HPV-negative oral cavity squamous cell carcinoma. The samples were obtained from a longitudinal correlative study of a single-arm phase II trial testing neoadjuvant nivolumab in oral cavity squamous cell carcinoma. Subject-matched pre- and post-treatment PBMCs and tumors from three responders and three non-responders underwent genomic DNA-based TCRbeta sequencing. Genomic DNA was isolated from tumor tissue using the Maxwell RSC DNA from Tissue kit.

This clonotype was obtained from a person between 40 and 79 years old with oral cavity squamous cell carcinoma. The sequencing here drew on tumor tissue, taken after nivolumab (anti-PD-1) treatment. The chain was built from TRBV25-1 and TRBJ1-2; perhaps TRBD1 is the D gene, with 5 bases matching. The DNA sequence reads TGTGCCAGCAGTGAATGGGCAGGGAGAGATGGCTACACCTTC. The translation is CASSEWAGRDGYTF.